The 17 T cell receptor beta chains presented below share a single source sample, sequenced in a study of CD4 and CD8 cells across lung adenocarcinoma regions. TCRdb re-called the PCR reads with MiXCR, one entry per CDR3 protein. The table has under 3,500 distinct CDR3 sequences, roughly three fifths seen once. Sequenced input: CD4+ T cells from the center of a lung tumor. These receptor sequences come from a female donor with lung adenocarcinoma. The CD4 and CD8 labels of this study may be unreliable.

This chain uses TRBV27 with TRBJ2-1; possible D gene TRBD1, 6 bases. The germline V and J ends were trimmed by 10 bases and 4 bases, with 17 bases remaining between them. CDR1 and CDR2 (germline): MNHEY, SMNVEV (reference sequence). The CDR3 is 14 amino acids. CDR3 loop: CATKGHSLYNEQFF. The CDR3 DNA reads TGTGCCACCAAGGGACATTCACTTTACAATGAGCAGTTCTTC.

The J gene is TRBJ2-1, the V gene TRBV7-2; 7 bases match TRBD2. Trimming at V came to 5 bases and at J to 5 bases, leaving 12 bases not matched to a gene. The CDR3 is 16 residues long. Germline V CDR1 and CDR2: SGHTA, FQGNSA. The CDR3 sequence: CASSTRAGAVHNEQFF. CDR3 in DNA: TGTGCCAGCAGCACGAGGGCGGGAGCGGTACACAATGAGCAGTTCTTC.

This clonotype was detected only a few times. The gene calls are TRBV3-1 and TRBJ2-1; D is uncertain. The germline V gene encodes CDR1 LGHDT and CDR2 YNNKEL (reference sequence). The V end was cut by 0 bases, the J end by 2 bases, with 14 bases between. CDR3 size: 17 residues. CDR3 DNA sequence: TGTGCCAGCAGCCAAGAGTGGTATCGGGTCACCTACAATGAGCAGTTCTTC. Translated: CASSQEWYRVTYNEQFF.

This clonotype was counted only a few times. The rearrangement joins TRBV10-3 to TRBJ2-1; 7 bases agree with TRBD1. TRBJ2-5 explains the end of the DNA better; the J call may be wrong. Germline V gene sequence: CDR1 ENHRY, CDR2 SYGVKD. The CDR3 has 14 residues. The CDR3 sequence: CATIRDSKQETQYF. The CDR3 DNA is TGTGCCACAATACGGGACAGCAAACAAGAGACCCAGTACTTC.

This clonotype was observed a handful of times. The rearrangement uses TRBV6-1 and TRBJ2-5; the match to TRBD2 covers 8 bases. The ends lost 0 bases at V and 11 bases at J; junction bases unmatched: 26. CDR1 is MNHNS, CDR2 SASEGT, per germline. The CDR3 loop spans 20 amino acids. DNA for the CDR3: TGTGCCAGCAGTGAAGCTGGGGGGGTGGTGGCGGGAGGTACTTGGAGTGAGCAGTACTTC. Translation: CASSEAGGVVAGGTWSEQYF.

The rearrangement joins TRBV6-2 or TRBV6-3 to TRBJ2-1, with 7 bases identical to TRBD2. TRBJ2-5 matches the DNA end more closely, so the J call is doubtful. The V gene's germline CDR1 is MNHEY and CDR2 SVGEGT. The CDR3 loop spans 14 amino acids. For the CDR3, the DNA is TGTGCCAGCACCCCTGGACTAGGGACAGAGACCCAGTACTTC. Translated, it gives CASTPGLGTETQYF.

The CDR3 region has the DNA TGTGCCAGCAGTATTGCGGGACAAACTAATGAAAAACTGTTTTTT. This gives the protein CASSIAGQTNEKLFF. The chain couples TRBV27 to TRBJ1-4; TRBD1 might be the D (6 bases). Per germline, CDR1 MNHEY and CDR2 SMNVEV (reference sequence). Trimming stripped 5 bases from V and 1 base from J, with 11 bases between. The CDR3 has 15 residues.

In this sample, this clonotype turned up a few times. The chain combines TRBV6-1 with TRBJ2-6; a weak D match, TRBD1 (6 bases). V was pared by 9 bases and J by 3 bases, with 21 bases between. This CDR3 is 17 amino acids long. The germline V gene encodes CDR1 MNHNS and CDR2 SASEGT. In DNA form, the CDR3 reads TGTGCCAGTGACCAGGGGACGAGTAAAGGTGGGGCCAACGTCCTGACTTTC. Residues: CASDQGTSKGGANVLTF.

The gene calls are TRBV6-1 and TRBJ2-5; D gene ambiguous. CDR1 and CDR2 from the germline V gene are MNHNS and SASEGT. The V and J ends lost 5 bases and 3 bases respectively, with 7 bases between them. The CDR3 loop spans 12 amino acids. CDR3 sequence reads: CASSQLEETQYF. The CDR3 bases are TGTGCCAGCAGTCAGCTTGAAGAGACCCAGTACTTC.

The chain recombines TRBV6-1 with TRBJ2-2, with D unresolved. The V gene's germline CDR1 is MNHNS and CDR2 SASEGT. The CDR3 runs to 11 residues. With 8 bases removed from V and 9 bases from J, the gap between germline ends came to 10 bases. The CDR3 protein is CASHSGRELFF. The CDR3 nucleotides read TGTGCCAGCCACTCGGGCCGGGAGCTGTTTTTT.

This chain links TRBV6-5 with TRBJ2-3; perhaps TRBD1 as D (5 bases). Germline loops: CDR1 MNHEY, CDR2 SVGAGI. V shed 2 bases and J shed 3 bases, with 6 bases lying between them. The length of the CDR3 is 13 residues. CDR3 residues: CASSYGATDTQYF. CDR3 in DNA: TGTGCCAGCAGTTACGGGGCAACAGATACGCAGTATTTT.

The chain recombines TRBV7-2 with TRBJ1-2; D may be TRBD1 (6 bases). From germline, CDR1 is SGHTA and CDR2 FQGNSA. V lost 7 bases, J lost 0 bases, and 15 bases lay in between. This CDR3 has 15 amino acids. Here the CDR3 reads CASTTRQAANYGYTF. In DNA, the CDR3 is TGTGCCAGCACCACCCGACAGGCAGCTAACTATGGCTACACCTTC.

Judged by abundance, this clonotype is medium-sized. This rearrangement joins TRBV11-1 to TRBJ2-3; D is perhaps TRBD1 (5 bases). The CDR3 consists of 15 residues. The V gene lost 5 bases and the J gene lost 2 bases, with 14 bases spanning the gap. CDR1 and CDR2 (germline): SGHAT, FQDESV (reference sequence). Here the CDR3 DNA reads TGTGCCAGCAGCGCGGACACGTATGACACAGATACGCAGTATTTT. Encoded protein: CASSADTYDTDTQYF.

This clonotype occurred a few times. The CDR3 region is CASSQLAGDEQFF. In DNA form, the CDR3 reads TGTGCCAGCAGTCAGCTGGCGGGGGATGAGCAGTTCTTC. The chain employs TRBV27 and TRBJ2-1, with 7 bases that match TRBD2. The junction had 6 bases not matched to a gene; V was cut back by 5 bases and J by 8 bases. The germline gives CDR1 MNHEY, CDR2 SMNVEV (reference sequence). The CDR3 contains 13 residues.

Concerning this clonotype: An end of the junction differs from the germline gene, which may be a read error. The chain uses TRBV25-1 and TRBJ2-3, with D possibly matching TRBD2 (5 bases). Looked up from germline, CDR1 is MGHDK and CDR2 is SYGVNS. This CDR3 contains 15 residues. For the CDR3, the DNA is TGTGCCCGCGGTACGTGCCGGGGAGCGAAAGATACTCAGTATTTT. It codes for CARGTCRGAKDTQYF.

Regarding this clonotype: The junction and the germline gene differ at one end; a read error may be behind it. CDR3 loop: CASSLYANYEDFF. The CDR3 DNA sequence: TGTGCCAGCAGTTTATACGCGAACTATGAAGATTTCTTC. V usage is TRBV6-5 and J usage is TRBJ1-2; D gene unclear. The CDR3 totals 13 residues. Germline CDR1 and CDR2: MNHEY and SVGAGI.

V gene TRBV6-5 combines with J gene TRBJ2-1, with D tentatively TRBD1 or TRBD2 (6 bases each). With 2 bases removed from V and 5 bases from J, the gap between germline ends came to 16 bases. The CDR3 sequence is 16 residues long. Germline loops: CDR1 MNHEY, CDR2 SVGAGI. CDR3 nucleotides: TGTGCCAGCAGTTACACGGGGGCAACAGTACACAATGAGCAGTTCTTC. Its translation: CASSYTGATVHNEQFF.